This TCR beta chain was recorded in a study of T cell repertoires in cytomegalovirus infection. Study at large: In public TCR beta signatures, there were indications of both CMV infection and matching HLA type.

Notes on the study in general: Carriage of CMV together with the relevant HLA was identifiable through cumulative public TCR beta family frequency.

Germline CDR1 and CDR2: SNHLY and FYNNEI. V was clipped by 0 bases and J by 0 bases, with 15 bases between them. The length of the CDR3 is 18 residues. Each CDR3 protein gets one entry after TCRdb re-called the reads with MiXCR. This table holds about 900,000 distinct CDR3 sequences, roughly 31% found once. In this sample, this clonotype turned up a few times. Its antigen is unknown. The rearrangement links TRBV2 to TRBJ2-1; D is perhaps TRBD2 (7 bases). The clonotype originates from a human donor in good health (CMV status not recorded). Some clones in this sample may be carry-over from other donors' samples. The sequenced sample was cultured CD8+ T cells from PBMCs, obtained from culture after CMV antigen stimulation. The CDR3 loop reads CASSEALLRGASYNEQFF. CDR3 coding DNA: TGTGCCAGCAGTGAAGCGCTTCTACGGGGGGCCTCCTACAATGAGCAGTTCTTC.